This passage covers 9 T cell receptor beta chains from one sample sequenced in a study of T cells after posttransplantation cyclophosphamide. TCRdb's table, derived via immunoSEQ multiplex PCR, lists solely in-frame clones and lacks some. The sample has some 40,000 clones, none seen only once; the top ten hold more than 4.5%. What was sequenced was PBMCs. The receptors were gathered from a man under 40 in good health and a related stem cell transplant donor.

This clone appeared many times. The rearrangement links TRBV27 to TRBJ1-6, with a possible D match to TRBD1 (6 bases). CDR1 is MNHEY, CDR2 SMNVEV, per germline (reference sequence). The CDR3 loop spans 14 amino acids. The V end lost 6 bases, the J end lost 4 bases, and 10 bases lay between the germline ends. The CDR3 DNA follows: TGTGCCAGCAGAGGGGGATCTTATAATTCACCCCTCCACTTT. Residues: CASRGGSYNSPLHF.

This clone was observed many times. The germline gene is not matched at one end of the junction; a read error may be the cause. The chain carries TRBV5-1 and TRBJ2-7; 15 bases are shared with TRBD2. The CDR3 loop spans 17 amino acids. CDR1 SGHRS and CDR2 YFSETQ come from the germline V gene. CDR3 DNA sequence: TGCGCCAGCAGTTTGGGACTAGCGGGGGGATTCTCCTACGAGCAGTACTTC. Translating gives CASSLGLAGGFSYEQYF.

This clone appeared many times. The chain employs TRBV6-5 and TRBJ1-6, with 9 positions matching TRBD1. Germline V CDR1 and CDR2: MNHEY, SVGAGI. The J segment lost 7 bases and the V segment lost 6 bases, leaving 7 bases of the junction unmatched. This CDR3 is 15 amino acids long. The CDR3 here is CASREQGAWNSPLHF. CDR3 sequence (DNA): TGTGCCAGCAGAGAACAGGGGGCGTGGAATTCACCCCTCCACTTT.

This clone was picked up a small number of times. V gene TRBV5-1 combines with J gene TRBJ2-5, with a tentative D call TRBD2 (6 bases). The CDR3 loop spans 16 amino acids. Germline-derived CDR1 and CDR2 are SGHRS and YFSETQ. Deletions cut 4 bases from V and 2 bases from J, with 18 bases between. The CDR3 coding sequence is TGCGCCAGCAGCCGATTTCAGTGGGGGGAGCAAGAGACCCAGTACTTC. This gives the protein CASSRFQWGEQETQYF.

The sample holds a few counts of this clone. J is TRBJ2-3 and V is TRBV9, with TRBD2 matching over 14 bases. CDR3 length equals 18 residues. Germline CDR1 and CDR2: SGDLS and YYNGEE. With V trimmed by 4 bases and J by 5 bases, 12 bases remained unmatched. The CDR3 DNA follows: TGTGCCAGCAGCTCAGGGACTAGCGGGGGTTGGTTGCGAGATACGCAGTATTTT. Its protein is CASSSGTSGGWLRDTQYF. The full variable domain, with the rest looked up from reference TRBV9 and TRBJ2-3, is DSGVTQTPKHLITATGQRVTLRCSPRSGDLSVYWYQQSLDQGLQFLIQYYNGEERAKGNILERFSAQQFPDLHSELNLSSLELGDSALYFCASSSGTSGGWLRDTQYFGPGTRLTVL.

Ten or more counts support this clone. The chain combines TRBV2 with TRBJ2-7; 9 bases map to TRBD1. The junction had 6 bases not matched to a gene; V was cut back by 1 base and J by 5 bases. The germline V gene has CDR1 SNHLY and CDR2 FYNNEI. CDR3 size: 15 residues. The CDR3 DNA reads TGTGCCAGCAGTGAAGGTACAGGGGGCCAGCACGAGCAGTACTTC. The encoded protein is CASSEGTGGQHEQYF.

This clone was picked up many times. The chain couples TRBV11-1 to TRBJ2-7; the match to TRBD1 covers 9 bases. V lost 2 bases to trimming and J lost 2 bases; unmatched junction nucleotides: 4. Germline lookup yields CDR1 SGHAT and CDR2 FQDESV (reference sequence). CDR3 length equals 15 residues. For the CDR3, the DNA is TGTGCCAGCAGCTTAAGGACAGGGGCGGCCTACGAGCAGTACTTC. Its translation is CASSLRTGAAYEQYF.

The table lists this clone with many counts. The J gene is TRBJ1-4, the V gene TRBV5-1; 9 nucleotides align to TRBD1. Losses at the gene ends were 4 bases for V and 8 bases for J; bases not matched to a gene: 9. Per germline, CDR1 SGHRS and CDR2 YFSETQ. The CDR3 has 15 amino acids. The CDR3 region is CASSAGPGQGEKLFF. The CDR3 bases are TGCGCCAGCAGCGCGGGACCGGGACAGGGCGAAAAACTGTTTTTT.

This clone was observed at least ten times. This chain joins TRBV5-1 and TRBJ2-1; no firm D call. The CDR3 runs to 14 residues. V gave up 6 bases and J gave up 5 bases, with 15 bases separating them. CDR1 and CDR2 (germline): SGHRS, YFSETQ. The CDR3: CASTYLDSNNEQFF. In DNA form, the CDR3 reads TGCGCCAGCACATATTTAGACTCGAACAATGAGCAGTTCTTC.